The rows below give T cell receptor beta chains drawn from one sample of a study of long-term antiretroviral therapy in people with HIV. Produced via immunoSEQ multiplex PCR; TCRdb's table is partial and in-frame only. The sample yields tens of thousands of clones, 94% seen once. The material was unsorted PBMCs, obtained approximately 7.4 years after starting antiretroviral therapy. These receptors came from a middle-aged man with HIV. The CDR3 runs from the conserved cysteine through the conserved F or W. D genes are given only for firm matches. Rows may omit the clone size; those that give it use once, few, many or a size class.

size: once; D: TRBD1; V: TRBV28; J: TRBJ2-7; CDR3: CASSVLTGQGVEQYF; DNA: TGTGCCAGCAGCGTATTGACGGGACAGGGAGTCGAGCAGTACTTC
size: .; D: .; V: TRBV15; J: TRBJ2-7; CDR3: CATSLGANEQYF; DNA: TGTGCCACCTCATTGGGGGCCAACGAGCAGTACTTC
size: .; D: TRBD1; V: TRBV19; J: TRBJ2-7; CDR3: CASSIRDRDYEQYF; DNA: TGTGCCAGTAGTATACGAGACAGGGATTACGAGCAGTACTTC
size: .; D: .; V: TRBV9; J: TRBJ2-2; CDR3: CASSVQTTGELFF; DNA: TGTGCCAGCAGCGTTCAAACTACCGGGGAGCTGTTTTTT
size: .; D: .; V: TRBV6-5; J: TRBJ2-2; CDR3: CASSYVTQGTGELFF; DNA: TGTGCCAGCAGTTACGTGACTCAGGGCACCGGGGAGCTGTTTTTT
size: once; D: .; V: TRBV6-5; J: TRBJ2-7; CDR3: CASTVGGPGAGEQYF; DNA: TGTGCCAGCACCGTAGGGGGGCCCGGAGCTGGCGAGCAGTACTTC
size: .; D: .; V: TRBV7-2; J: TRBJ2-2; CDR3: CASSSPSHPNTGELFF; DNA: TGTGCCAGCAGCTCCCCCTCACACCCGAACACCGGGGAGCTGTTTTTT
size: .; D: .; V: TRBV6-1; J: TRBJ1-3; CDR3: CASLFFGNTIYF; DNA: TGTGCCAGCTTATTCTTCGGAAACACCATATATTTT
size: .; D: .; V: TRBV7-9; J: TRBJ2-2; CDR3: CASRRDLTGELFF; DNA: TGTGCCAGCAGAAGGGATCTGACCGGGGAGCTGTTTTTT
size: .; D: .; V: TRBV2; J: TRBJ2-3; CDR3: CASSARHSTDTQYF; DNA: TGTGCCAGCAGTGCGCGACACAGCACAGATACGCAGTATTTT
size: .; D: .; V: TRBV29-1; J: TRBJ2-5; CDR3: CSVDLLETQYF; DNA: TGCAGCGTTGATTTATTAGAGACCCAGTACTTC
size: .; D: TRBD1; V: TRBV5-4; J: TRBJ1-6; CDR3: CASSFGQENSPLHF; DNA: TGTGCCAGCAGCTTTGGACAGGAGAATTCACCCCTCCACTTT
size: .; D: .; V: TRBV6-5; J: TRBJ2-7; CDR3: CASRTGRAYEQYF; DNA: TGTGCCAGCAGGACAGGCAGGGCCTACGAGCAGTACTTC
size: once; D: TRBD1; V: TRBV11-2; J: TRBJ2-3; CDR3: CASSLATGEGTQYF; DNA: TGTGCCAGCAGCTTAGCTACAGGGGAAGGTACGCAGTATTTT
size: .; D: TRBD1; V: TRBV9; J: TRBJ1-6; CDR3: CASSVGQGNTSPLHF; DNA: TGTGCCAGCAGCGTTGGACAGGGTAATACCTCACCCCTCCACTTT
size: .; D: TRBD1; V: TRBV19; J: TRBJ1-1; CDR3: CASYRDRYTEAFF; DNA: TGTGCCAGTTACCGGGACAGATATACTGAAGCTTTCTTT
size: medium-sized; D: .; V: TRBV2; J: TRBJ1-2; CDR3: CASSGASNYGYTF; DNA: TGTGCCAGCAGTGGAGCCAGTAACTATGGCTACACCTTC
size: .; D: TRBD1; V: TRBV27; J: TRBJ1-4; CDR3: CASSLTGATNEKLFF; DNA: TGTGCCAGCAGTTTGACAGGGGCAACTAATGAAAAACTGTTTTTT
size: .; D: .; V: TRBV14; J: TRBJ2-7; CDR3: CASSHLANEQYF; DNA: TGTGCCAGCAGCCATCTAGCGAACGAGCAGTACTTC
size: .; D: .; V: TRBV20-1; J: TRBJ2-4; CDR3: CSARTKNIQYF; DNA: TGCAGTGCTCGTACCAAAAACATTCAGTACTTC
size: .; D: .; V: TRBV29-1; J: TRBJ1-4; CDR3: CSVERIEKLFF; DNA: TGCAGCGTTGAAAGGATTGAAAAACTGTTTTTT
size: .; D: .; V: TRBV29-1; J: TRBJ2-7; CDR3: CSVDLGFGEGEQYF; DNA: TGCAGCGTTGATCTTGGCTTTGGTGAAGGCGAGCAGTACTTC